One sample yielded the 16 T cell receptor beta chains listed below, sequenced in a study of cytotoxic CD8 clonotypes in ibrutinib-treated CLL. Sequencing was performed with immunoSEQ multiplex PCR; in TCRdb, only in-frame clones are kept and a portion is missing. This sample has some 200,000 clones, with 75% to 85% found just once. The source was PBMCs, collected after 12 months of ibrutinib treatment. Receptors originate from a human donor with chronic lymphocytic leukemia.

The chain is built from TRBV7-6 and TRBJ2-1, with a tentative D call TRBD2 (5 bases). The CDR3 covers 15 residues. V was cut by 2 bases and J by 5 bases, with 13 bases left in between. Germline V lookup: CDR1 SGHVS, CDR2 FNYEAQ. The CDR3 DNA reads as TGTGCCAGCAGCTTACTACGGCTAGCAGACAATGAGCAGTTCTTC. Protein: CASSLLRLADNEQFF.

This clone was detected only a few times. This sequence joins TRBV9 and TRBJ1-3, with D perhaps TRBD1 (5 bases). The CDR3 length is 13 residues. Trimming shortened V by 5 bases and J by 8 bases, and 14 bases separated the two germline ends. Germline V lookup: CDR1 SGDLS, CDR2 YYNGEE. CDR3: CASSIDSRDTIYF. The CDR3 DNA follows: TGTGCCAGCAGTATCGATTCCAGGGACACCATATATTTT.

The chain links TRBV7-9 to TRBJ1-3; D ambiguous. CDR1 is SEHNR, CDR2 FQNEAQ, per germline (reference sequence). Trimming pared 2 bases from V and 2 bases from J, leaving 7 bases between. CDR3 length equals 14 residues. The CDR3 sequence is CASSLQATGNTIYF. The CDR3 nucleotides are TGTGCCAGCAGCTTACAAGCGACTGGAAACACCATATATTTT.

The gene calls are TRBV29-1 and TRBJ2-5; 7 bases fit TRBD1. The V and J ends lost 6 bases and 0 bases, in that order; junction bases with no gene match: 4. CDR3 size: 13 residues. The germline gives CDR1 SQVTM, CDR2 ANQGSEA. Here the CDR3 reads CSVNRGHQETQYF. For the CDR3, the DNA is TGCAGCGTGAACAGGGGCCACCAAGAGACCCAGTACTTC.

V and J are TRBV9 and TRBJ2-1; tentatively, D is TRBD2 (5 bases). The CDR3 is 13 residues long. Trimming removed 0 bases at V and 10 bases at J, with 11 bases between. In germline, CDR1 is SGDLS, CDR2 YYNGEE. Here the CDR3 reads CASSVDPTGEQFF. The CDR3 nucleotides are TGTGCCAGCAGCGTAGACCCGACGGGAGAGCAGTTCTTC.

This clone showed up just once. The junction and the germline gene differ at one end; a read error may be behind it. For the CDR3, the DNA is TGCGCCAGCAGGGAGTCCTCTGGAAACACCATATATTTT. Its protein product is CASRESSGNTIYF. V usage is TRBV10-2 and J usage is TRBJ1-3; D unclear. The CDR3 is 13 residues long. CDR1 is WSHSY and CDR2 is SAAADI in the germline V gene.

The rearrangement joins TRBV4-1 to TRBJ1-4; 11 nucleotides line up with TRBD1. Germline V gene sequence: CDR1 MGHRA, CDR2 YSYEKL. The length of the CDR3 is 21 residues. V was pared by 2 bases and J by 3 bases, with 17 bases of the junction left unmatched. The CDR3: CASSQSGYRGTGGLANEKLFF. The CDR3 DNA reads as TGCGCCAGCAGCCAATCTGGTTATAGGGGGACAGGGGGTTTAGCTAATGAAAAACTGTTTTTT.

The chain is built from TRBV5-1 and TRBJ2-7; the match to TRBD1 covers 9 bases. Germline loops: CDR1 SGHRS, CDR2 YFSETQ. The V and J ends lost 4 bases and 6 bases, in that order; junction bases with no gene match: 8. The CDR3 runs 14 residues. Here the CDR3 reads CASSLRTGEGEQYF. Written as DNA, the CDR3 is TGCGCCAGCAGCCTACGGACAGGGGAGGGCGAGCAGTACTTC.

The J gene is TRBJ1-2, the V gene TRBV7-2, with 9 positions matching TRBD1. The V segment lost 6 bases and the J segment 7 bases; nucleotides outside the gene matches: 9. The CDR3 extends over 14 amino acids. Germline V gene sequence: CDR1 SGHTA, CDR2 FQGNSA. CDR3 loop: CASRLNRDRAGYTF. The CDR3 region has the DNA TGTGCCAGCAGGTTAAACCGGGACAGGGCTGGCTACACCTTC.

This clone was recorded a few times. The chain is built from TRBV18 and TRBJ1-2, with a possible D match to TRBD1 (5 bases). This CDR3 has 13 residues. Germline CDR1 KGHSH, CDR2 LQKENI. The V and J ends lost 2 bases and 8 bases respectively, with 12 bases between them. This CDR3 reads CASSPEVGRGYTF. The CDR3 bases are TGTGCCAGCTCACCAGAAGTGGGGCGGGGCTACACCTTC.

J is TRBJ2-3 and V is TRBV5-1; TRBD1 agrees at 8 bases. The CDR3 totals 14 residues. J lost 5 bases, V lost 4 bases, and 6 bases had no gene match. In germline, CDR1 is SGHRS, CDR2 YFSETQ. The CDR3 sequence is CASSPGQVKDTQYF. In DNA form, the CDR3 reads TGCGCCAGCAGCCCGGGACAGGTGAAAGATACGCAGTATTTT.

The chain uses TRBV5-5 and TRBJ2-4; 9 positions agree with TRBD1. Germline V gene lookup returns CDR1 SGHKS and CDR2 YYEKEE (reference sequence). V was pared by 2 bases and J by 7 bases, with 1 base of the junction left unmatched. This CDR3 spans 13 amino acids. The CDR3 region has the DNA TGTGCCAGCAGCTTTGGGACAGGGAACATTCAGTACTTC. It encodes CASSFGTGNIQYF.

The V gene is TRBV7-3, the J gene TRBJ2-1, with D maybe TRBD2 (6 bases). Trimming took 5 bases from V and 8 from J, leaving 13 bases between them. CDR3 length equals 13 residues. CDR1 and CDR2 from the germline V gene are SGHTA and FQGTGA. The CDR3 region is CASSARRGYEQFF. In nucleotides, the CDR3 is TGTGCCAGCAGCGCCAGGCGGGGCTATGAGCAGTTCTTC.

The chain joins TRBV18 to TRBJ1-2, with no clear D. The CDR3 length is 14 residues. Trimming removed 8 bases from V and 0 bases from J, with 13 bases in between. CDR1 is KGHSH, CDR2 LQKENI, per germline. DNA for the CDR3: TGTGCCAGCACAACCCCGGGAACTAACTATGGCTACACCTTC. Translated: CASTTPGTNYGYTF.

This chain connects TRBV6-5 to TRBJ2-2; no firm D call. The CDR3 consists of 14 residues. The ends were cut back, 6 bases at V and 1 base at J, with 9 bases in the middle. Germline CDR1 is MNHEY and CDR2 is SVGAGI. CDR3 sequence reads: CASSRYQNTGELFF. CDR3 coding DNA: TGTGCCAGCAGCCGATATCAGAACACCGGGGAGCTGTTTTTT.

This clone appeared a few times. The rearrangement uses TRBV6-5 and TRBJ2-7, with 9 positions matching TRBD1. The germline V gene encodes CDR1 MNHEY and CDR2 SVGAGI. The CDR3 is made up of 15 amino acids. Trimming took 7 bases from V and 3 from J; bases not matched to a gene: 10. In DNA form, the CDR3 reads TGTGCCAGCAACCCCTTACAGGGGGCGAACTACGAGCAGTACTTC. Translating it yields CASNPLQGANYEQYF.